This is a list of T cell receptor beta chains from one sample in a study of human T cells and chemical hapten exposure. MiXCR, run by TCRdb on the RACE reads, gives a single entry per CDR3 protein. The data show approximately 320,000 distinct CDR3 sequences, around 5.5% seen once. The starting material was whole blood, obtained in connection with sensitization to the hapten diphenylcyclopropenone (DPC). These receptors originate from a woman aged 18-35 years with alopecia areata. Some clones in this sample may be carry-over from other donors' samples. Both conserved end residues are part of each CDR3. The order of the fields is CDR3 length, V gene, J gene, CDR3 protein.

>15|TRBV6-1|TRBJ1-5
CASSLGSYNNQPQHF
>18|TRBV5-1|TRBJ2-3
CASSLGLRTSGGAGTQYF
>12|TRBV20-1|TRBJ2-1
CSASGDYNEQFF
>14|TRBV28|TRBJ1-1
CASSTSGGETEAFF
>14|TRBV5-4|TRBJ2-7
CASRREGLIHEQYF
>14|TRBV27|TRBJ1-4
CASSSQGRWEKLFF
>15|TRBV19|TRBJ2-3
CASSTSGGSADTQYF
>14|TRBV18|TRBJ1-1
CASSPQGRNTEAFF
>21|TRBV6-2/TRBV6-3|TRBJ2-6
CASSYSKSGQGKRFGANVLTF
>13|TRBV6-2/TRBV6-3|TRBJ1-1
CASSYSIGLEAFF
>15|TRBV27|TRBJ2-1
CASSSDRASYNEQFF
>16|TRBV5-6|TRBJ1-1
CASSSIGTDLGTEAFF
>14|TRBV6-2/TRBV6-3|TRBJ1-1
CASKWTGGNTEAFF
>15|TRBV6-1|TRBJ2-3
CASRRSFGGEDTQYF
>13|TRBV12-3/TRBV12-4|TRBJ1-5
CASSGTSDQPQHF
>15|TRBV28|TRBJ2-1
CASSLMRGTYNEQFF
>12|TRBV24-1|TRBJ1-1
CATGDPLYGAFF
>15|TRBV12-3/TRBV12-4|TRBJ2-6
CASRKTVSGANVLTF
>16|TRBV13|TRBJ2-7
CASSLASSGGPYEQYF
>14|TRBV12-3/TRBV12-4|TRBJ2-3
CASSEGAPTDTQYF
>13|TRBV12-3/TRBV12-4|TRBJ1-5
CASKAYGNQPQHF
>15|TRBV13|TRBJ2-3
CASSSTERKVDTQYF